The rows below give T cell receptor beta chains drawn from one sample of a study of blood T cells in healthy people across ages. TCRdb reprocessed the 5' RACE reads with MiXCR, giving one entry per CDR3 protein. The data show approximately 1,000,000 distinct CDR3 sequences, 35% to 50% seen once. Material: blood. The origin of the receptors is an older woman in good health. The CDR3 runs from the conserved cysteine through the conserved F or W.

CASSVVATSYEQYF	TRBV9	TRBJ2-7	14
CASSLATQGDTQYF	TRBV5-1	TRBJ2-3	14
CASSLFAGGQETQYF	TRBV27	TRBJ2-5	15
CSVDHPPGYF	TRBV29-1	TRBJ2-5	10
CASSASSSYNSPLHF	TRBV6-1	TRBJ1-6	15
CASSPSGTASEQYF	TRBV12-3/TRBV12-4	.	14
CASSQFSTVLSGANVLTF	TRBV3-1	TRBJ2-6	18
CASSSPGSNNEKLFF	TRBV5-5	TRBJ1-4	15
CASRYLDRDAHEQYF	TRBV6-1	TRBJ2-7	15
CSARDLALAVYEQYF	TRBV20-1	TRBJ2-7	15
CATSDPSSSYNEQFF	TRBV24-1	TRBJ2-1	15
CAISESSGGTPRASDTQYF	TRBV10-3	TRBJ2-3	19
CASSQDRGVDNEQYF	TRBV14	TRBJ2-5	15
CASSLYTGSGANVLTF	TRBV7-8	TRBJ2-6	16
CASSRPQGAYEQYF	TRBV7-9	TRBJ2-7	14
CASSGQRLYEQYF	TRBV27	TRBJ2-7	13
CSVTSGRETYEQYF	TRBV29-1	TRBJ2-7	14
CASSFSTAQETQYF	TRBV27	TRBJ2-5	14